One and the same sample provided the 27 T cell receptor beta chains below, sequenced in a study of shared clonotypes between healthy human individuals. TCRdb keeps only in-frame clones here, not all; method: immunoSEQ multiplex PCR. The table lists under 1,900,000 clones, around 98.5% of them singletons. The sequencing input was naive CD4+ T cells sorted from blood. The subset here: CD45RA+ positively selected. The receptors originated from a young man in good health.

J is TRBJ1-2 and V is TRBV5-4, with D tentatively TRBD1 (6 bases). The CDR3 extends over 16 amino acids. Germline-derived CDR1 and CDR2 are SGHNT and YYREEE (reference sequence). With 1 base removed from V and 4 bases from J, the gap between germline ends came to 17 bases. The CDR3: CASSLWFGGPLYGYTF. CDR3 in DNA: TGTGCCAGCAGCTTGTGGTTTGGGGGCCCACTCTATGGCTACACCTTC.

This chain joins TRBV7-9 and TRBJ2-3; D is ambiguous. Germline V CDR1 and CDR2: SEHNR, FQNEAQ (reference sequence). The CDR3 is 13 residues long. The ends were cut back, 7 bases at V and 2 bases at J, with 10 bases in the middle. CDR3 bases: TGTGCCAGCAAGATTACAGTCACAGATACGCAGTATTTT. The encoded protein is CASKITVTDTQYF.

J is TRBJ2-2 and V is TRBV4-3; possibly TRBD1 or TRBD2 for D (5 bases each). Germline values: CDR1 LGHNA, CDR2 YSLEER. This CDR3 has 16 residues. V was clipped by 0 bases and J by 5 bases, with 13 bases between them. The CDR3 reads CASSQDGATGTGELFF. The CDR3 bases are TGCGCCAGCAGCCAAGATGGGGCGACGGGGACCGGGGAGCTGTTTTTT.

J is TRBJ1-2 and V is TRBV28, with 9 positions matching TRBD1. Germline-derived CDR1 and CDR2 are MDHEN and SYDVKM. Unmatched junction bases numbered 10, after V lost 4 bases and J lost 4 bases. This CDR3 has 16 amino acids. The CDR3 DNA follows: TGTGCCAGCAGTTCCCCTCGACAGGGGGGGGCCTATGGCTACACCTTC. This sequence encodes CASSSPRQGGAYGYTF.

The V call is TRBV5-5, the J call TRBJ2-3; 7 nucleotides match TRBD2. The CDR3 is 15 residues long. CDR1 SGHKS and CDR2 YYEKEE come from the germline V gene (reference sequence). The junction had 5 bases not matched to a gene; V was cut back by 4 bases and J by 0 bases. CDR3 sequence: CASSLGLISTDTQYF. The DNA for the CDR3 is TGTGCCAGCAGCCTGGGACTAATTAGCACAGATACGCAGTATTTT.

The V gene is TRBV9, the J gene TRBJ2-1, with 12 bases matching TRBD2. CDR3 length: 17 amino acids. The germline gives CDR1 SGDLS, CDR2 YYNGEE. With V trimmed by 4 bases and J by 4 bases, 9 bases remained unmatched. The CDR3 DNA reads as TGTGCCAGCAGCCCGAGGGCGACTAGCGGGGGTTACAATGAGCAGTTCTTC. This gives the protein CASSPRATSGGYNEQFF.

This clone was counted a single time. The chain uses TRBV6-1 and TRBJ2-1; unclear D gene. Trimming shortened V by 10 bases and J by 4 bases, and 11 bases separated the two germline ends. Per the germline V gene, CDR1 is MNHNS and CDR2 is SASEGT. This CDR3 spans 12 amino acids. Written as DNA, the CDR3 is TGTGCCACCCAGTCTATTTACAATGAGCAGTTCTTC. This translates into CATQSIYNEQFF.

The CDR3 is CASRTGISGNTIYF. Here the CDR3 DNA reads TGTGCCAGCCGGACAGGAATCTCTGGAAACACCATATATTTT. The chain links TRBV5-5 to TRBJ1-3; 7 nucleotides line up with TRBD1. This CDR3 contains 14 residues. J lost 0 bases, V lost 7 bases, and 4 bases had no gene match. Germline CDR1 is SGHKS and CDR2 is YYEKEE (reference sequence).

This clone was detected once. The gene calls are TRBV6-5 and TRBJ1-5; possibly TRBD1 for D (5 bases). This CDR3 comprises 15 residues. Trimming removed 0 bases from V and 6 bases from J, with 12 bases in between. Per the germline V gene, CDR1 is MNHEY and CDR2 is SVGAGI. The CDR3 DNA follows: TGTGCCAGCAGTTACTCTTCCGTTGGGGGTCAGCCCCAGCATTTT. This sequence encodes CASSYSSVGGQPQHF.

The chain combines TRBV7-9 with TRBJ2-3, with TRBD1 matching 8 bases. CDR1 and CDR2 (germline): SEHNR, FQNEAQ (reference sequence). The CDR3 loop spans 14 amino acids. V trimming: 5 bases; J trimming: 4 bases; junction bases outside the gene matches: 5. DNA for the CDR3: TGTGCCAGCAGCACCTGGACAGGGTCAGATACGCAGTATTTT. Residues: CASSTWTGSDTQYF.

The J gene is TRBJ1-1, the V gene TRBV30; 7 bases line up with TRBD1. Germline loops: CDR1 GTSNPN, CDR2 SVGIG (reference sequence). V trimming: 5 bases; J trimming: 11 bases; junction bases outside the gene matches: 17. The CDR3 consists of 14 residues. The CDR3 DNA is TGTGCCTGGGATAAGACAGGGCGTAATTTGGGGGCTTTCTTT. Translated: CAWDKTGRNLGAFF.

The V gene is TRBV7-2, the J gene TRBJ2-7; possibly TRBD2 for D (6 bases). From germline, CDR1 is SGHTA and CDR2 FQGNSA. There are 16 residues in the CDR3. V gave up 1 base and J gave up 4 bases, with 17 bases separating them. As DNA, the CDR3 is TGTGCCAGCAGCTTAGGACGGGAGAGTTTGATTTACGAGCAGTACTTC. This encodes CASSLGRESLIYEQYF.

V is TRBV7-2 and J is TRBJ2-5; 8 nucleotides line up with TRBD2. CDR3 length: 15 residues. V shed 0 bases and J 1 base; nucleotides not matched to a gene: 1. Germline values: CDR1 SGHTA, CDR2 FQGNSA. CDR3 loop: CASSLASGIQETQYF. DNA of the CDR3: TGTGCCAGCAGCTTAGCTAGCGGGATCCAAGAGACCCAGTACTTC.

The chain links TRBV10-2 to TRBJ2-3; no definite D call. The CDR3 length is 15 residues. The ends were cut back, 6 bases at V and 4 bases at J, with 17 bases in the middle. Looked up from germline, CDR1 is WSHSY and CDR2 is SAAADI. The CDR3 region has the DNA TGCGCCAGCAGCCCCTCCAGTCAGCAGGCAGATACGCAGTATTTT. It specifies CASSPSSQQADTQYF.

This chain connects TRBV15 to TRBJ1-1; D gene unclear. This CDR3 is built from 13 residues. Trimming shortened V by 3 bases and J by 0 bases, and 5 bases separated the two germline ends. The germline V gene encodes CDR1 LNHNV and CDR2 YYDKDF (reference sequence). This chain's CDR3 is CATSRAVNTEAFF. CDR3 nucleotide sequence: TGTGCCACCAGCAGGGCAGTGAACACTGAAGCTTTCTTT. Complete variable domain (other parts from reference TRBV15 and TRBJ1-1): DAMVIQNPRYQVTQFGKPVTLSCSQTLNHNVMYWYQQKSSQAPKLLFHYYDKDFNNEADTPDNFQSRRPNTSFCFLDIRSPGLGDTAMYLCATSRAVNTEAFFGQGTRLTVV.

CDR3 coding DNA: TGTGCCAGCAGCCTCTTTGGGGCCACAGATACGCAGTATTTT. This translates into CASSLFGATDTQYF. V and J are TRBV5-4 and TRBJ2-3; perhaps TRBD1 as D (5 bases). With 4 bases removed from V and 2 bases from J, the gap between germline ends came to 11 bases. The CDR3 spans 14 residues. From germline, CDR1 is SGHNT and CDR2 YYREEE (reference sequence).

The chain uses TRBV20-1 and TRBJ1-2; D is undetermined. V gave up 8 bases and J gave up 4 bases, with 8 bases separating them. Germline assignment: CDR1 DFQATT and CDR2 SNEGSKA (reference sequence). The CDR3 has 10 residues. The CDR3 nucleotides are TGCAGTCGACACCGCTATGGCTACACCTTC. This codes for CSRHRYGYTF.

This clone was recorded once. This sequence joins TRBV19 and TRBJ2-7; D ambiguous. The germline CDR1 and CDR2 sequences are LNHDA and SQIVND (reference sequence). The CDR3 totals 15 residues. V lost 6 bases and J 4 bases, leaving 19 bases between the germline ends. CDR3 DNA: TGTGCCAGTAGCCGGCAGCCGGTGGTGCCTTACGAGCAGTACTTC. It yields the protein CASSRQPVVPYEQYF.

The chain joins TRBV5-1 to TRBJ2-1; 14 bases are shared with TRBD2. Germline V gene lookup returns CDR1 SGHRS and CDR2 YFSETQ. With V trimmed by 7 bases and J by 8 bases, 17 bases remained unmatched. The length of the CDR3 is 18 residues. CDR3 protein: CASLDTTTGTSGRYEQFF. CDR3 sequence (DNA): TGCGCCAGCCTAGACACTACCACCGGGACTAGCGGGAGATATGAGCAGTTCTTC.

This clone was seen just once. The chain carries TRBV10-3 and TRBJ2-6; D may be TRBD1 (6 bases). The ends were cut back, 3 bases at V and 4 bases at J, with 10 bases in the middle. Per the germline V gene, CDR1 is ENHRY and CDR2 is SYGVKD. This CDR3 is built from 15 residues. DNA of the CDR3: TGTGCCATCAGTGACGGGACACTGGGGGCCAACGTCCTGACTTTC. It yields the protein CAISDGTLGANVLTF.

The chain links TRBV7-3 to TRBJ2-3; TRBD2 matches 9 bases. Germline values: CDR1 SGHTA, CDR2 FQGTGA. The CDR3 sequence is 14 residues long. V was clipped by 4 bases and J by 7 bases; unmatched bases: 6. This CDR3 reads CASSYSGSKNTQYF. The CDR3 DNA reads TGTGCCAGCAGCTATAGCGGGAGTAAGAATACGCAGTATTTT.

The chain employs TRBV7-9 and TRBJ2-2; TRBD1 agrees at 8 bases. This CDR3 is 14 amino acids long. CDR1 is SEHNR and CDR2 is FQNEAQ in the germline V gene (reference sequence). The V gene end was trimmed by 5 bases and the J gene end by 6 bases; junction bases not matched to a gene: 5. In nucleotides, the CDR3 is TGTGCCAGCAGCCCGACAGGGGTTCCCGGGGAGCTGTTTTTT. This encodes CASSPTGVPGELFF.

The CDR3 DNA is TGTGCCAGCAGCTACTGGGCACCCTACAATGAGCAGTTCTTC. Translation gives CASSYWAPYNEQFF. The chain employs TRBV7-9 and TRBJ2-1; D is unresolved. CDR1 and CDR2 from the germline V gene are SEHNR and FQNEAQ (reference sequence). This CDR3 spans 14 amino acids. The germline V and J ends were trimmed by 4 bases and 2 bases, with 9 bases remaining between them.

J is TRBJ2-7 and V is TRBV11-1; 7 nucleotides align to TRBD1. Germline CDR1 reads SGHAT; CDR2 reads FQDESV (reference sequence). This CDR3 region has 15 residues. The V gene end was trimmed by 0 bases and the J gene end by 2 bases; junction bases not matched to a gene: 4. In DNA, the CDR3 is TGTGCCAGCAGCTTAGCCGGGACAGTGACCTACGAGCAGTACTTC. Its protein product is CASSLAGTVTYEQYF.

The count of this clone is one. V usage is TRBV5-4 and J usage is TRBJ2-3; maybe TRBD2 (6 bases). Trimming left V 6 bases short and J 1 base short, with 15 bases between. The CDR3 totals 15 residues. Germline V gives CDR1 SGHNT, CDR2 YYREEE (reference sequence). The CDR3 region is CASTSSASGTDTQYF. For the CDR3, the DNA is TGTGCCAGCACATCTTCGGCTAGCGGCACAGATACGCAGTATTTT.

The chain joins TRBV18 to TRBJ2-1; 13 nucleotides match TRBD2. CDR1 is KGHSH and CDR2 is LQKENI in the germline V gene. Trimming at V came to 1 base and at J to 8 bases, leaving 11 bases not matched to a gene. CDR3 size: 18 residues. Here the CDR3 reads CASSPLRAGTSGIDEQFF. The CDR3 nucleotides read TGTGCCAGCTCACCACTAAGAGCAGGGACTAGCGGGATAGATGAGCAGTTCTTC.

The CDR3 DNA reads TGTGCCAGCAGCTACACTAGGACCAATGAGCAGTTCTTC. It encodes CASSYTRTNEQFF. This chain links TRBV7-9 with TRBJ2-1, with D perhaps TRBD2 (5 bases). Germline CDR1 is SEHNR and CDR2 is FQNEAQ (reference sequence). This CDR3 contains 13 residues. The germline V and J ends were trimmed by 4 bases and 6 bases, with 10 bases remaining between them.